This T cell receptor (beta chain) was found in a study of beta chain features in type 1 diabetes. Findings of the study overall: The study found moderately but significantly shorter TCRB CDR3s in all four CD4+ subsets of Type 1 diabetes patients. Highly expressing activated T cells could be over-counted with a cDNA template. For type 1 diabetes patients, VDJ junctions showed fewer insertions and more deletions. Across patients, naive, central memory and Treg TCRB repertoires exhibited apparently greater similarity than was observed across healthy donors.

Remarks on this clone: Its antigen is unidentified.

As every portion of the isolated RNA was reverse transcribed, the sequencing read expressed TCRB transcripts. The study sequenced naive, central memory and regulatory T cell samples to an average of around 3.4 million reads. Some clones are missing from TCRdb's copy, which holds only in-frame ones; the method was immunoSEQ multiplex PCR. The table includes about 640,000 clones, around 12% detected once. Germline V lookup: CDR1 SGHRS, CDR2 YFSETQ. This CDR3 contains 14 residues. The V gene lost 4 bases and the J gene lost 2 bases, with 11 bases spanning the gap. This chain uses TRBV5-1 with TRBJ2-3; tentative D call: TRBD1 (6 bases). The sample comprised naive CD4+ T cells from blood. This TCR was recovered from a man under 40 with type 1 diabetes. The CDR3 loop reads CASSQDRSTDTQYF. DNA for the CDR3: TGCGCCAGCAGCCAGGACAGATCCACAGATACGCAGTATTTT.